This TCR beta chain was captured in a study of vaccination effects on CD4 cells after COVID-19. On the study more broadly: It was two doses of either the BNT162b2 or mRNA-1273 vaccine that participants received.

This clone was counted between two and nine times. What it binds is not known. V was clipped by 8 bases and J by 0 bases; unmatched bases: 3. The CDR3 is 14 residues long. Profiling relied on immunoSEQ multiplex PCR, and the TCRdb table lists in-frame clones only, not all of them. The table lists 45,000 to 50,000 clones, about three quarters of them singletons. After roughly 11 days in culture, the CD4+ T cells were isolated. Confirmation by PCR established that the person had SARS-CoV-2 infection between March and December 2020. The source of this sequence is a human donor who had a prior SARS-CoV-2 infection. This chain connects TRBV6-7 to TRBJ2-3; 9 bases map to TRBD2. TRBV6-7 is an ORF, with its function uncertain. The sample in question was CD4+ T cells from PBMCs cultured without peptide, obtained before COVID-19 vaccination. The CDR3 sequence: CASQTSGSTDTQYF. In nucleotides, the CDR3 is TGTGCCAGCCAAACTAGCGGGAGCACAGATACGCAGTATTTT.